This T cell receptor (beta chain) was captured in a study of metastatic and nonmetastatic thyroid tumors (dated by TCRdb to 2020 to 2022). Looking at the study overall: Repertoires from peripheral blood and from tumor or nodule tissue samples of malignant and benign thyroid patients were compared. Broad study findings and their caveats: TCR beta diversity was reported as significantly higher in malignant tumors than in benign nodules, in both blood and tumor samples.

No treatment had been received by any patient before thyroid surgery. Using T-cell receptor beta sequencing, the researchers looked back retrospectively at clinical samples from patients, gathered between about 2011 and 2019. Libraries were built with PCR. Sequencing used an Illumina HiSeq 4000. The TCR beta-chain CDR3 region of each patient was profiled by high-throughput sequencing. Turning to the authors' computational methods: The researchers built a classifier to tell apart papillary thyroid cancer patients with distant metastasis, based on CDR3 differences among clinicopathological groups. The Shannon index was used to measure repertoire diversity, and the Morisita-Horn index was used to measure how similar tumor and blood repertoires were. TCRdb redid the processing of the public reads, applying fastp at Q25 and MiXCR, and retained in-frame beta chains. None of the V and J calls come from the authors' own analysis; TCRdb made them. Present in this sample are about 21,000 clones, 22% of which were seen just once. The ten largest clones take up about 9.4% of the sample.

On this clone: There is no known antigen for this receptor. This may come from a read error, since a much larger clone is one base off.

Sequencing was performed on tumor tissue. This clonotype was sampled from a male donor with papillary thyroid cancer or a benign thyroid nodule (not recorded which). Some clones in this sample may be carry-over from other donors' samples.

This receptor has the CDR3 CASILASTGGTEAFF. The nucleotide sequence reads as follows: TGTGCCAGCATCTTGGCCTCGACAGGGGGCACTGAAGCTTTCTTT. The chain is made from TRBV5-4 and TRBJ1-1, with TRBD1 matching 9 junction bases. From its cysteine to its phenylalanine, the CDR3 spans 15 amino acids. This entry keeps only the CDR3 DNA: 45 bases, framed from base 1. CDR1 and CDR2 are read off the germline V gene (reference sequence) as SGHNT and YYREEE.